The 2 T cell receptor beta chains below all came from one sample that was sequenced in a study of Tregs in tolerant kidney transplant recipients. The data were produced by immunoSEQ multiplex PCR, yet TCRdb's version contains in-frame clones alone and is incomplete. The sample table includes approximately 50,000 clones. Sequenced here: CD4+ T cells from blood, sampled before the transplant. The receptors come from a human donor who received a combined kidney and bone marrow transplant.

The CDR3 is CASSPGQGADTQYF. CDR3 DNA, as far as it was read: TGCGCCAGCAGCCCCGGACAGGGAGCAGATACG. The rearrangement joins TRBV5-1 to TRBJ2-3; 8 bases are a match to TRBD1. The read gets to within 3 residues of the CDR3 end, and the germline J gene fills in the rest. V was pared by 4 bases and J by 4 bases, with 5 bases of the junction left unmatched. CDR3 length equals 14 residues. Per germline, CDR1 SGHRS and CDR2 YFSETQ.

Concerning this clone: The read terminates 3 residues ahead of where the CDR3 ends, so the germline J gene completes it. This sequence joins TRBV19 and TRBJ2-3; 11 bases match TRBD2. CDR3 size: 18 residues. Germline V gives CDR1 LNHDA, CDR2 SQIVND (reference sequence). V shed 5 bases, J shed 4 bases, and the junction held 14 bases outside the gene matches. CDR3 amino acids: CASSPPPLSGGVPDTQYF. CDR3 DNA, as far as it was read: TGTGCCAGTAGTCCTCCTCCCCTTAGCGGGGGGGTCCCAGATACG.